This T cell receptor beta chain was sequenced during a study of T cell repertoires in cytomegalovirus infection. The overall study: In public TCR beta signatures, there were indications of both CMV infection and matching HLA type.

On this clonotype: The target antigen is unknown.

TCRdb re-called the reads with MiXCR, one entry per CDR3 protein. The sample shows about 570,000 distinct CDR3 sequences, 40% of them seen only once. The study's findings and limits: It was HLA-C-restricted CMV-specific TCR beta clonotypes that dominated the response ex vivo. The cumulative frequency of public TCR beta families identified carriers of CMV plus the relevant HLA.

This material consisted of cultured PBMCs, taken from culture after CMV antigen stimulation. The receptor was derived from a human donor in good health (CMV status not recorded). Some clones in this sample may be carry-over from other donors' samples.

CDR3 nucleotides: TGTGCCAGCAGCCGACTCGGACAGGGTGACGAGACCCAGTACTTC. The encoded protein is CASSRLGQGDETQYF. The chain joins TRBV7-9 to TRBJ2-5; 8 nucleotides agree with TRBD1. The CDR3 is made up of 15 amino acids. Germline V gene lookup returns CDR1 SEHNR and CDR2 FQNEAQ (reference sequence). J lost 5 bases, V lost 5 bases, and 10 bases had no gene match.